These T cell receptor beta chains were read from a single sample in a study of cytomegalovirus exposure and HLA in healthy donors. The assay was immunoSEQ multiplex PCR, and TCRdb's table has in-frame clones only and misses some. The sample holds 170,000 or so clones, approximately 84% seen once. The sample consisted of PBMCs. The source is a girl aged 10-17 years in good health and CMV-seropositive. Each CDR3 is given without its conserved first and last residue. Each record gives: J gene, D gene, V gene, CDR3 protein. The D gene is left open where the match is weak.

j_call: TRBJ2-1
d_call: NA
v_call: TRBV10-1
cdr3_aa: ASSDSGSYNEQF

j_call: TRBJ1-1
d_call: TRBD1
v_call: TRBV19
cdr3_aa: ASSRRATGFGEAF

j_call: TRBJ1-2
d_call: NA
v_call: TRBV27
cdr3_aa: ASSLSSRGFYGYT

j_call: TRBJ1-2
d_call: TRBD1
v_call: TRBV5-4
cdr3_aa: ASRPGTGVGYT

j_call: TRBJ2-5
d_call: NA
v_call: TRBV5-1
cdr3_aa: ASSFGTRGGETQY

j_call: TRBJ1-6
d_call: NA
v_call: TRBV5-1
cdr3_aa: ASSRPEGLSSYNSPLH

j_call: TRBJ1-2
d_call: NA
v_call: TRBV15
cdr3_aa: ATSRDLGQTIGYGYT

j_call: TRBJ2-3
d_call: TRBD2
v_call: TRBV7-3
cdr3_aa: ASSLTSGGSTDTQY

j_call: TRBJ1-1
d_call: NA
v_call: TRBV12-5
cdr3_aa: ASGLFAGVGPSAKTTEAF

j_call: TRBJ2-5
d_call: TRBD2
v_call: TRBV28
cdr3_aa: ASSFGGTRETQY

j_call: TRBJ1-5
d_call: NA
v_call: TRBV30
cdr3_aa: AWSGGAAQPQH

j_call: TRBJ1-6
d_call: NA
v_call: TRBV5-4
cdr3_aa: ASSLEAGIRGSYNSPLH

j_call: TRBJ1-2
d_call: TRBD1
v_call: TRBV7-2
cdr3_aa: ASSPGGTAYGYT

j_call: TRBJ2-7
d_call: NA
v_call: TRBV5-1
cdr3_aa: ASSPGQYNAYEQY

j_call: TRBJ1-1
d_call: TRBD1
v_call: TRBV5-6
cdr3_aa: ASSTNPDRGPEAF

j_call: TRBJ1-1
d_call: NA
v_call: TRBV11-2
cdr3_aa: ASSPHLRGNTEAF

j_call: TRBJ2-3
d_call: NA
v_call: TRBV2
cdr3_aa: ASGARLTDTQY

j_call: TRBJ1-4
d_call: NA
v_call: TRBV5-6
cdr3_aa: ASSLVGTNEKLF

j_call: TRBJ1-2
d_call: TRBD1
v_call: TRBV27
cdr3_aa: ASSFDLPDRGYGYT

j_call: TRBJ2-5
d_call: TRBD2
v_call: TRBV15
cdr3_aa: ATSRGGTPAGAQETQY

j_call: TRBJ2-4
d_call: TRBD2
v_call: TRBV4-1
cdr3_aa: ASSQEDSSGRNIQY

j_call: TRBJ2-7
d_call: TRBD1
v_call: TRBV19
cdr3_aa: ASSTGTGKYEQY

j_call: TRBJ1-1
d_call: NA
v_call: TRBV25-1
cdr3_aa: ASSELGGYTEAF

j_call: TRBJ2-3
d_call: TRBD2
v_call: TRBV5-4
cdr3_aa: ASSLRRETTDTQY

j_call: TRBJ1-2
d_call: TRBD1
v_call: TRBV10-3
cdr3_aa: AISGAPGGDYGYT

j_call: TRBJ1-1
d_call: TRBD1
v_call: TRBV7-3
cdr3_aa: ASSSLDRGRDTEAF

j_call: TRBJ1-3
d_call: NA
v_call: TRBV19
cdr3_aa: ASSIRQERAGNTIY

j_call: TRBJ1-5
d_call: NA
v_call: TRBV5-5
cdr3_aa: ASSPTTTLGQPQH

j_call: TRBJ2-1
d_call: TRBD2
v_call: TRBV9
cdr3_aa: ASRRGAGVYNEQF

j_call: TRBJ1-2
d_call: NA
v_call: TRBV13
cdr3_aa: ASSTNRDRYT

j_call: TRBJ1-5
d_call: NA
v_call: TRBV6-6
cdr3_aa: ASSYPDKGGNQPQH

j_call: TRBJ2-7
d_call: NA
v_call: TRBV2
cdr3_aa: ASTRGQNYEQY

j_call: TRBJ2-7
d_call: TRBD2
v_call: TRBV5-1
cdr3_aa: ASSLELAVTYEQY

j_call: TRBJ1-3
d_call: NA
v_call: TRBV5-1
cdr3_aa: ASSLEQGAGNTIY

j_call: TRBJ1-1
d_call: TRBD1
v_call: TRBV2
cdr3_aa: ASIRTGNTEAF

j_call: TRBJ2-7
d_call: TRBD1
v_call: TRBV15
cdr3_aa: ATSRATGDLSYEQY

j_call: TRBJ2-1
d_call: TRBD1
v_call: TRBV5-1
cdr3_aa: ASRAGQGYNEQF

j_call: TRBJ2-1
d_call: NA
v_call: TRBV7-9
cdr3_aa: ASSSGLRSYNEQF

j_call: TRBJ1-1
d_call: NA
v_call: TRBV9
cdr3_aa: ASSGGPARGTTEAF

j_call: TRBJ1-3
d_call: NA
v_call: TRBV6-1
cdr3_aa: ASSESAGPGNTIY

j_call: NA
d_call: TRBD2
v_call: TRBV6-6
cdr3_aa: ASSLGLAVTYEQY

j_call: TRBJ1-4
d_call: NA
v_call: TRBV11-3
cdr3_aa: ASSARGKGNEKLF

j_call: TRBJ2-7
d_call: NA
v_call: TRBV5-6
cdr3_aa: ASSLTTDNEQY

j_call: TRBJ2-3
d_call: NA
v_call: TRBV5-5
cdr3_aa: ASSLVHQALGDTQY

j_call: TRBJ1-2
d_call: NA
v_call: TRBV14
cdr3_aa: ASSQDRGHYGYT

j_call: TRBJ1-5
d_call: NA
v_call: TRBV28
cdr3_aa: GSGGSGNQPQH

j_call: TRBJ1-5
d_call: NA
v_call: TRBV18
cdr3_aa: ASSPSTGPNQPQH

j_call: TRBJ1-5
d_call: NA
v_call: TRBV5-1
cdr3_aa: ASSLDGFGGSQPQH

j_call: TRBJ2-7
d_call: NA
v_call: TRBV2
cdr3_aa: ASSEAARGSNYEQY

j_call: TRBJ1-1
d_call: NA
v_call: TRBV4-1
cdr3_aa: ASSLGGNMNTEAF

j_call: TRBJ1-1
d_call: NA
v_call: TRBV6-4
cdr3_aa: ASRESFMNTEAF

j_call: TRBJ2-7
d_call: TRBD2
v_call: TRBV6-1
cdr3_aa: ASSLRGGIEQY

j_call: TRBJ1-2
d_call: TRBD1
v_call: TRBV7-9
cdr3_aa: ASSLGTQGNYGYT